A single sample is the source of the 26 T cell receptor beta chains below, sequenced in a study of blood T cells in healthy people across ages. Through a sample-barcoded 5' primer and a J-beta primer mix, a second PCR was run for roughly 7 to 12 cycles. MiXCR, run by TCRdb on the 5' RACE reads, gives a single entry per CDR3 protein. Seen here are 800,000 to 1,000,000 distinct CDR3 sequences, 48% observed once, and the top ten hold about an eighth. The sample taken for sequencing was blood. These TCRs come from a man younger than 45 in good health.

This rearrangement joins TRBV6-5 to TRBJ2-7; 7 bases fit TRBD1. CDR3 size: 15 residues. J gave up 5 bases and V 2 bases, and 9 bases lay outside the gene matches. Germline V gives CDR1 MNHEY, CDR2 SVGAGI. CDR3 in amino acids: CASSYRGGVSNEQYF. The CDR3 nucleotides are TGTGCCAGCAGTTACCGAGGGGGCGTATCCAACGAGCAGTACTTC.

J is TRBJ2-7 and V is TRBV5-6; D gene ambiguous. CDR1 SGHDT and CDR2 YYEEEE come from the germline V gene. CDR3 length: 14 amino acids. Trimming left V 0 bases short and J 0 bases short, with 7 bases between. CDR3 amino acids: CASSLGHPSYEQYF. CDR3 sequence (DNA): TGTGCCAGCAGCTTGGGACATCCCTCCTACGAGCAGTACTTC.

This clonotype was detected a few times. J is TRBJ2-5 and V is TRBV20-1, with D possibly TRBD1 on 6 matching bases. This CDR3 is built from 12 residues. V lost 6 bases, J lost 2 bases, and 10 bases lay in between. Germline assignment: CDR1 DFQATT and CDR2 SNEGSKA (reference sequence). This CDR3 is CSAPTGQETQYF. CDR3 sequence (DNA): TGCAGTGCGCCGACAGGTCAAGAGACCCAGTACTTC.

The chain carries TRBV20-1 and TRBJ1-5, with unresolved D. The CDR3 is made up of 14 amino acids. V was trimmed by 6 bases and J by 0 bases, leaving 12 bases between them. Germline V lookup: CDR1 DFQATT, CDR2 SNEGSKA (reference sequence). As DNA, the CDR3 is TGCAGTGCCCCCTCCGGCATTAGCAATCAGCCCCAGCATTTT. Translation gives CSAPSGISNQPQHF.

This chain links TRBV29-1 with TRBJ1-5; D is uncertain. In germline, CDR1 is SQVTM, CDR2 ANQGSEA. The CDR3 is 12 amino acids. Trimming took off 4 bases at V and 7 bases at J, with 11 bases between the two ends. CDR3 region: CSVGAVKQPQHF. For the CDR3, the DNA is TGCAGCGTTGGGGCAGTTAAGCAGCCCCAGCATTTT.

The chain recombines TRBV20-1 with TRBJ2-7; D may be TRBD2 (5 bases). Trimming took off 3 bases at V and 0 bases at J, with 12 bases between the two ends. This CDR3 spans 14 amino acids. Germline V gives CDR1 DFQATT, CDR2 SNEGSKA (reference sequence). The CDR3 DNA reads as TGCAGTGCTAGGGGCAGAACTAGCTCCTACGAGCAGTACTTC. Encoded protein: CSARGRTSSYEQYF.

As for this clonotype: This may be a read error: a much more frequent sequence differs by one nucleotide. The CDR3 coding sequence is TGCGCCAGCGGCGATCACAGATCCTACGAGCAGTACTTC. This gives the protein CASGDHRSYEQYF. The V gene is TRBV5-1, the J gene TRBJ2-7; D uncertain. The CDR3 runs 13 residues. Germline V gene sequence: CDR1 SGHRS, CDR2 YFSETQ. With 7 bases removed from V and 1 base from J, the gap between germline ends came to 12 bases.

This chain uses TRBV7-8 with TRBJ1-5; maybe TRBD1 (5 bases). The CDR3 spans 15 residues. The V end was cut by 6 bases, the J end by 3 bases, with 15 bases between. Germline V CDR1 and CDR2: SGHVS, FQNEAQ. CDR3 sequence (DNA): TGTGCCAGCAGGGGACCCGGGGGACTCAATCAGCCCCAGCATTTT. It specifies CASRGPGGLNQPQHF.

The V call is TRBV15, the J call TRBJ1-5; D may be TRBD1 (5 bases). Deletions cut 5 bases from V and 4 bases from J, with 24 bases between. Germline CDR1 LNHNV, CDR2 YYDKDF (reference sequence). This CDR3 spans 18 amino acids. The CDR3 nucleotides are TGTGCCACCAGCGGGAGGGGAACAGGTGAGATTGGTAATCAGCCCCAGCATTTT. Its protein is CATSGRGTGEIGNQPQHF.

The sample holds a few counts of this clonotype. This chain connects TRBV10-3 to TRBJ1-2; no clear D. This CDR3 contains 12 residues. CDR1 and CDR2 (germline): ENHRY, SYGVKD. Between the trimmed V and J ends, which lost 6 bases and 8 bases, there was a span of 13 bases. CDR3 loop: CAIRPTKGGYTF. CDR3 sequence (DNA): TGTGCCATCAGGCCCACCAAGGGCGGCTACACCTTC.

The rearrangement uses TRBV29-1 and TRBJ2-5; 10 nucleotides match TRBD2. There are 14 residues in the CDR3. Germline lookup yields CDR1 SQVTM and CDR2 ANQGSEA. After removal of 3 bases from V and 1 base from J, the junction contained 2 bases not matched to a gene. The CDR3 is CSVELAGVQETQYF. In nucleotides, the CDR3 is TGCAGCGTTGAGCTAGCGGGGGTCCAAGAGACCCAGTACTTC.

This clonotype has at least ten counts. The genes are TRBV28 and TRBJ2-7; D gene uncertain. Germline CDR1 and CDR2: MDHEN and SYDVKM. This CDR3 contains 12 residues. The V end lost 3 bases, the J end lost 3 bases, and 6 bases lay between the germline ends. CDR3 sequence reads: CASSFSFYEQYF. The CDR3, as DNA: TGTGCCAGCAGTTTCAGCTTCTACGAGCAGTACTTC.

This chain uses TRBV3-1 with TRBJ2-5, with a tentative D call TRBD2 (6 bases). Trimming stripped 3 bases from V and 2 bases from J, with 13 bases between. CDR3 length: 15 residues. Germline CDR1 reads LGHDT; CDR2 reads YNNKEL (reference sequence). CDR3 loop: CASSHRGTLQETQYF. CDR3 nucleotide sequence: TGTGCCAGCAGCCACCGGGGGACTCTGCAAGAGACCCAGTACTTC.

This sequence joins TRBV10-3 and TRBJ2-6; tentative D call: TRBD1 (6 bases). CDR3 length: 14 residues. Germline V gene data show CDR1 as ENHRY and CDR2 as SYGVKD. V lost 7 bases and J 4 bases, leaving 11 bases between the germline ends. In DNA, the CDR3 is TGTGCCATCACACAGGGTTCCGGGGCCAACGTCCTGACTTTC. It translates to CAITQGSGANVLTF.

This rearrangement joins TRBV6-5 to TRBJ2-1; 14 bases map to TRBD2. The CDR3 extends over 18 amino acids. Unmatched junction bases numbered 3, after V lost 0 bases and J lost 2 bases. The germline gives CDR1 MNHEY, CDR2 SVGAGI. This CDR3 reads CASSYSGLAGGPYNEQFF. CDR3 bases: TGTGCCAGCAGTTACTCCGGACTAGCGGGGGGACCCTACAATGAGCAGTTCTTC.

This clonotype was seen a handful of times. This chain connects TRBV7-9 to TRBJ2-7, with 10 bases lining up with TRBD1. Germline CDR1 reads SEHNR; CDR2 reads FQNEAQ (reference sequence). The CDR3 extends over 15 amino acids. With 5 bases clipped from V and 2 bases from J, the junction kept 6 bases outside the gene matches. The CDR3 coding sequence is TGTGCCAGCAGCGAGACAGGGGGCCTACCCTACGAGCAGTACTTC. The encoded protein is CASSETGGLPYEQYF.

This clonotype was seen a handful of times. The chain joins TRBV3-1 to TRBJ2-3; D might be TRBD2 (5 bases). The CDR3 totals 15 residues. CDR1 is LGHDT, CDR2 YNNKEL, per germline (reference sequence). The germline V and J ends were trimmed by 4 bases and 3 bases, with 14 bases remaining between them. CDR3 in DNA: TGTGCCAGCAGCCCCCTGTTGCGGAGGACAGATACGCAGTATTTT. Amino acid sequence: CASSPLLRRTDTQYF.

This clonotype was counted between two and nine times. V is TRBV20-1 and J is TRBJ1-5; a possible D gene is TRBD1 (6 bases). Trimming took 3 bases from V and 5 from J, leaving 23 bases between them. The CDR3 length is 17 residues. In germline, CDR1 is DFQATT, CDR2 SNEGSKA (reference sequence). Here the CDR3 DNA reads TGCAGTGCTAGCGGACAGACCTTTTTTTCTGATTATCAGCCCCAGCATTTT. As protein: CSASGQTFFSDYQPQHF.

In its sample, this clonotype was seen many times. V and J are TRBV29-1 and TRBJ2-3; perhaps D is TRBD1 or TRBD2 (5 bases each). This CDR3 region has 13 residues. V shed 4 bases and J shed 2 bases, with 10 bases lying between them. Germline CDR1 and CDR2: SQVTM and ANQGSEA. CDR3 DNA: TGCAGCGTTGGGGGGAGAGTCACAGATACGCAGTATTTT. This gives the protein CSVGGRVTDTQYF.

This clonotype appeared a few times. The rearrangement joins TRBV20-1 to TRBJ2-1; D is possibly TRBD2 (5 bases). The CDR3 is made up of 14 amino acids. V lost 3 bases, J lost 3 bases, and 12 bases lay in between. Germline V lookup: CDR1 DFQATT, CDR2 SNEGSKA (reference sequence). CDR3 loop: CSASVLDHYNEQFF. The CDR3 DNA sequence: TGCAGTGCTAGTGTACTAGACCACTACAATGAGCAGTTCTTC.

The sample holds a few counts of this clonotype. The chain links TRBV6-5 to TRBJ1-4, with D perhaps TRBD1 (5 bases). CDR1 MNHEY and CDR2 SVGAGI come from the germline V gene. With 2 bases removed from V and 8 bases from J, the gap between germline ends came to 9 bases. The CDR3 is 13 amino acids. The DNA of the CDR3 is TGTGCCAGCAGTTACCCAGGGCTGGAAAAACTGTTTTTT. Residues: CASSYPGLEKLFF.

The gene calls are TRBV11-1 and TRBJ2-1, with D perhaps assigned TRBD1 or TRBD2 (5 bases each). The CDR3 sequence is 14 residues long. Trimming cost V 5 bases and J 7 bases, with 15 bases left between them. Germline V gives CDR1 SGHAT, CDR2 FQDESV (reference sequence). The CDR3 DNA reads as TGTGCCAGCAGCGGGGGAATCGGCCGAAATGAGCAGTTCTTC. Translated, it gives CASSGGIGRNEQFF.

This clonotype appeared many times. The rearrangement joins TRBV4-3 to TRBJ2-1; TRBD2 matches 9 bases. This CDR3 is built from 15 residues. Germline-derived CDR1 and CDR2 are LGHNA and YSLEER. Trimming took 1 base from V and 3 from J; bases not matched to a gene: 1. The DNA for the CDR3 is TGCGCCAGCAGCCAAGTAGCGGGGGTCTACAATGAGCAGTTCTTC. This encodes CASSQVAGVYNEQFF.

The chain employs TRBV5-1 and TRBJ2-1; 10 bases match TRBD2. This CDR3 contains 16 residues. The germline V gene encodes CDR1 SGHRS and CDR2 YFSETQ. V shed 1 base and J 5 bases; nucleotides not matched to a gene: 6. CDR3 sequence: CASSLSLAGINNEQFF. The CDR3 nucleotides read TGCGCCAGCAGCTTGTCACTAGCGGGGATTAACAATGAGCAGTTCTTC.

The sample holds a few counts of this clonotype. The genes are TRBV7-2 and TRBJ1-2, with 12 bases that match TRBD1. The germline gives CDR1 SGHTA, CDR2 FQGNSA. CDR3 length: 15 amino acids. V lost 4 bases, J lost 6 bases, and 6 bases stayed unmatched. CDR3 bases: TGTGCCAGCAGCTGGGGGACAGGGGGCTCAAATGGCTACACCTTC. Translating gives CASSWGTGGSNGYTF.

This clonotype was detected a few times. This chain's CDR3 is CASSILNRGEQYF. The CDR3, as DNA: TGTGCCAGCAGTATACTAAACAGGGGCGAGCAGTACTTC. This chain uses TRBV28 with TRBJ2-5; 7 bases align to TRBD1. The end of the DNA aligns better with TRBJ2-7, so the J call may be wrong. The CDR3 consists of 13 residues. The V gene's germline CDR1 is MDHEN and CDR2 SYDVKM.